This T cell receptor beta chain was observed in a study of cytomegalovirus exposure and HLA in healthy donors. General study findings and limits: Later analysis showed TCR association rates varying by HLA locus, highest for DRB1 and lowest for HLA-C. Within the data, a cluster of highly shared sequence variants was likely a sequencing artifact. Prior analysis indicated that the majority of TCR beta V segments exhibited productivity approximately 90% or approximately 30% of the time.

The study ran its PCR with 60 Vbeta and 13 Jbeta primers. Repertoires were generated with immunoSEQ multiplex PCR, while TCRdb's copy carries only in-frame clones and drops some. This table has under 200,000 clones, approximately 80% appearing once. The V gene lost 4 bases and the J gene lost 1 base, with 8 bases spanning the gap. This CDR3 contains 13 residues. The germline gives CDR1 SGHRS, CDR2 YFSETQ. This clone was counted only a few times. Its antigen remains unidentified. The chain recombines TRBV5-1 with TRBJ1-1, with D perhaps TRBD1 (5 bases). The receptor comes from a woman aged 18 to 35 in good health and CMV-seronegative. What was sequenced was PBMCs. The CDR3 nucleotides are TGCGCCAGCAGCGCGGGGCCGAACACTGAAGCTTTCTTT. Amino acid sequence: CASSAGPNTEAFF.